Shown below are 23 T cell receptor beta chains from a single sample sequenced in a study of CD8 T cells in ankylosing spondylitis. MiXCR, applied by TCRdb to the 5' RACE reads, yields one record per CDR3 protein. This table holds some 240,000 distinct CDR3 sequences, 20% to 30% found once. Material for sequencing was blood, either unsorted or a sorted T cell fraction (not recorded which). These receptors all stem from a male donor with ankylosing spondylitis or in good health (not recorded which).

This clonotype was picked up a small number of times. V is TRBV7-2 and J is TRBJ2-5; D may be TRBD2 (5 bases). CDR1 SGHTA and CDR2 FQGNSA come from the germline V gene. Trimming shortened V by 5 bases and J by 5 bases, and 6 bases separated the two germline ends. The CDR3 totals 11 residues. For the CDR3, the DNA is TGTGCCAGCAGCCAGCGGGAGACCCAGTACTTC. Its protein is CASSQRETQYF.

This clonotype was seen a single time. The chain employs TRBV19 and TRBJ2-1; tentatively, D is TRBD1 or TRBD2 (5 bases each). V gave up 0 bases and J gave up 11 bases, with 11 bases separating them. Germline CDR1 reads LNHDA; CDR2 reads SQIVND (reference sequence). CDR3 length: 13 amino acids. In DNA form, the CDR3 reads TGTGCCAGTAGTATAGATTGGGACGGTCAGCAGTTCTTC. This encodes CASSIDWDGQQFF.

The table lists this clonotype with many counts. The CDR3 DNA reads TGCAGTGCTAGAGATACTTGGCAGGGGGCATCGGACACTGAAGCTTTCTTT. It encodes CSARDTWQGASDTEAFF. V gene TRBV20-1 combines with J gene TRBJ1-1, with 8 bases identical to TRBD1. Germline V gene data show CDR1 as DFQATT and CDR2 as SNEGSKA (reference sequence). Trimming took 0 bases from V and 3 from J; bases not matched to a gene: 12. The CDR3 is 17 residues long.

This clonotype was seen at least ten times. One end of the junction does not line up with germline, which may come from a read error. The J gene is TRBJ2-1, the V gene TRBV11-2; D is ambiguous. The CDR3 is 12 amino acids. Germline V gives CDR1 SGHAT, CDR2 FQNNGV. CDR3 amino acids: CASSLVGTAALF. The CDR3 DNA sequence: TGTGCCAGCAGCTTAGTGGGAACAGCAGCTCTCTTC.

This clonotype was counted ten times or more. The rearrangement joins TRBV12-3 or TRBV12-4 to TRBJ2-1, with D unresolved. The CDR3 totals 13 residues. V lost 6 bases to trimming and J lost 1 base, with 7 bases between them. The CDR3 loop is CASSPLSYNEQFF. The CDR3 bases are TGTGCCAGCAGCCCCCTGTCCTACAATGAGCAGTTCTTC.

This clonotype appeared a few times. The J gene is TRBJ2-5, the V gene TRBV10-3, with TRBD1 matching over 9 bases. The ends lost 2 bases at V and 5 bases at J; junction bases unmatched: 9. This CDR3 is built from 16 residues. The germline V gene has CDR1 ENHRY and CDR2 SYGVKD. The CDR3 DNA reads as TGTGCCATCAGTGAGAAGCCGGACAGGGGAGGGGAGACCCAGTACTTC. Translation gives CAISEKPDRGGETQYF.

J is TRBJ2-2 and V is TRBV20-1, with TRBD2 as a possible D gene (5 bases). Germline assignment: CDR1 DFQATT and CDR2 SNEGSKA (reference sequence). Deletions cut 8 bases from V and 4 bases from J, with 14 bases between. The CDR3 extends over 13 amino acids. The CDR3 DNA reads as TGCAGTCTGCCGCGGGTGGCCACCGGGGAGCTGTTTTTT. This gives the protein CSLPRVATGELFF.

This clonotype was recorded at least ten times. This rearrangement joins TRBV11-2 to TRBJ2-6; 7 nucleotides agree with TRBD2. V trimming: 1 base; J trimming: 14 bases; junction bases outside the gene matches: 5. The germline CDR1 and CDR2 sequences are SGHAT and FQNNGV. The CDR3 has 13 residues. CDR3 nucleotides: TGTGCCAGCAGCTTAGTCTGGGAGGGATTCCTGACTTTC. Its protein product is CASSLVWEGFLTF.

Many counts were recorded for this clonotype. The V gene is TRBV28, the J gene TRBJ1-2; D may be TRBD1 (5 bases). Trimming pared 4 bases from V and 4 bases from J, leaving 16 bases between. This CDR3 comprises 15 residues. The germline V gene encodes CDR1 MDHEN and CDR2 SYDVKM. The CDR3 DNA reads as TGTGCCAGCAGTTCTTGGGACCCCGAGGGCTATGGCTACACCTTC. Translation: CASSSWDPEGYGYTF.

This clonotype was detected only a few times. The CDR3 DNA sequence: TGTGCCAGCAGCCCCCGTGACAGGGTTATCAATGAGCAGTTCTTC. It is translated as CASSPRDRVINEQFF. The chain links TRBV3-1 to TRBJ2-1; 7 bases map to TRBD1. CDR1 and CDR2 from the germline V gene are LGHDT and YNNKEL (reference sequence). The CDR3 length is 15 residues. J was trimmed by 6 bases and V by 4 bases; bases with no gene match: 9.

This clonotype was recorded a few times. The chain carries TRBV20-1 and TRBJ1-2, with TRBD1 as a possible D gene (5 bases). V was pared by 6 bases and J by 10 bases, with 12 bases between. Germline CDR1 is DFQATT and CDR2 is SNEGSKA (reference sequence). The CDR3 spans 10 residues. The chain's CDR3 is CSAAGGDYTF. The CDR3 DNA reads TGCAGTGCGGCGGGGGGGGACTACACCTTC.

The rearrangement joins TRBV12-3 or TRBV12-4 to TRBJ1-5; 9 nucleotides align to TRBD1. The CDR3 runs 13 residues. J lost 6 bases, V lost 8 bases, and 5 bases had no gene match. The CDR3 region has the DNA TGTGCCAGCCGGGGACAGGGACCTCAGCCCCAGCATTTT. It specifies CASRGQGPQPQHF.

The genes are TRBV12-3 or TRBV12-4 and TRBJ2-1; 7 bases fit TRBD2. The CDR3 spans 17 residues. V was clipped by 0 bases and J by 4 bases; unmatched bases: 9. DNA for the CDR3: TGTGCCAGCAGTTTAGCGCAGTTACTAGCGTTGTACAATGAGCAGTTCTTC. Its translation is CASSLAQLLALYNEQFF.

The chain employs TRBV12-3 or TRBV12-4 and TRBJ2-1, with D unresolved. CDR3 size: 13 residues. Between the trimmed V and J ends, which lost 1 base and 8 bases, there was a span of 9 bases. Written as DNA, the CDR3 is TGTGCCAGCAGTTTAGTGGTTGGGGATGAGCAGTTCTTC. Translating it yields CASSLVVGDEQFF.

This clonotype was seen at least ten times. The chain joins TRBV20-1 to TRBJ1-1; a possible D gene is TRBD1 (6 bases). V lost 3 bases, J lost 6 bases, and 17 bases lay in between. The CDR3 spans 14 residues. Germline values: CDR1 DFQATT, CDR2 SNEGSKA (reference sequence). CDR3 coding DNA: TGCAGTGCTAGGGACCTCGGACAGCGCCCTGAAGCTTTCTTT. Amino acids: CSARDLGQRPEAFF.

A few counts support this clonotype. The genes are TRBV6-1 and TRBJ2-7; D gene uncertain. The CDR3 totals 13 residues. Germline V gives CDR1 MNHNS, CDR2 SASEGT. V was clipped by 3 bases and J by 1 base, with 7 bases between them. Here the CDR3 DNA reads TGTGCCAGCAGTGAGACGGTTTCCTACGAGCAGTACTTC. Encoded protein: CASSETVSYEQYF.

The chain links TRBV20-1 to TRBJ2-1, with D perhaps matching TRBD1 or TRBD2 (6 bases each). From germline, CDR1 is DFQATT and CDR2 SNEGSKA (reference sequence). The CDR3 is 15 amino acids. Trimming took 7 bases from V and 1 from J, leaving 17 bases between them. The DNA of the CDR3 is TGCAGTGGGGTGGGGGGCAGGAGGTCCTACAATGAGCAGTTCTTC. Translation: CSGVGGRRSYNEQFF.

CDR3 region: CASSQVVAGGNNEQFF. The CDR3 DNA is TGTGCCAGCAGCCAAGTTGTCGCGGGGGGCAACAATGAGCAGTTCTTC. V is TRBV3-1 and J is TRBJ2-1; TRBD2 aligns across 8 bases. The V gene's germline CDR1 is LGHDT and CDR2 YNNKEL (reference sequence). CDR3 size: 16 residues. V gave up 1 base and J gave up 5 bases; unmatched junction bases: 7.

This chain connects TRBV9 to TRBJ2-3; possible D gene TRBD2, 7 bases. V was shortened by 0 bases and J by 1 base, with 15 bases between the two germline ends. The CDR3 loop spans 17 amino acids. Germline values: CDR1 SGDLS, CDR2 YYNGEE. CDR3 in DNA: TGTGCCAGCAGCGTAGATGTGGGGGGGCCGCGCACAGATACGCAGTATTTT. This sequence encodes CASSVDVGGPRTDTQYF.

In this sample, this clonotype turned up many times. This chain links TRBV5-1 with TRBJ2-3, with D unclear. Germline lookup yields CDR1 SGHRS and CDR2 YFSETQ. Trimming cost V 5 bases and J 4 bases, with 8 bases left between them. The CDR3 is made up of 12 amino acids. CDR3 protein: CASRPTADTQYF. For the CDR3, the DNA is TGCGCCAGCAGACCCACCGCAGATACGCAGTATTTT.

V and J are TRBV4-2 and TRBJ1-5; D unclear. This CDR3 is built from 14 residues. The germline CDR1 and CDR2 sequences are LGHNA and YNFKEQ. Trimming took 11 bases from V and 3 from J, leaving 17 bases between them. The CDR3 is CASPWSADNQPQHF. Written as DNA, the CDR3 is TGTGCCTCACCCTGGAGCGCCGACAATCAGCCCCAGCATTTT.

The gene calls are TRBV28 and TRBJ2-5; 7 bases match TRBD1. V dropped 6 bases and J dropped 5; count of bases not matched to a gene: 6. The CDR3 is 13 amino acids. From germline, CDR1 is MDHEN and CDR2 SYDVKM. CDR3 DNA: TGTGCCAGCAGCCAGGGACAGAGGGAGACCCAGTACTTC. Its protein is CASSQGQRETQYF.

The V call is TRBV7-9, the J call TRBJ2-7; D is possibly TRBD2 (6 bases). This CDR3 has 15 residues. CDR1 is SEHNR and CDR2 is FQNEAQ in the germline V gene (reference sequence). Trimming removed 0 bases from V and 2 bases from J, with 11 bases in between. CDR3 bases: TGTGCCAGCAGCTTAGCGACGGGGAGGACCTACGAGCAGTACTTC. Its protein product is CASSLATGRTYEQYF.